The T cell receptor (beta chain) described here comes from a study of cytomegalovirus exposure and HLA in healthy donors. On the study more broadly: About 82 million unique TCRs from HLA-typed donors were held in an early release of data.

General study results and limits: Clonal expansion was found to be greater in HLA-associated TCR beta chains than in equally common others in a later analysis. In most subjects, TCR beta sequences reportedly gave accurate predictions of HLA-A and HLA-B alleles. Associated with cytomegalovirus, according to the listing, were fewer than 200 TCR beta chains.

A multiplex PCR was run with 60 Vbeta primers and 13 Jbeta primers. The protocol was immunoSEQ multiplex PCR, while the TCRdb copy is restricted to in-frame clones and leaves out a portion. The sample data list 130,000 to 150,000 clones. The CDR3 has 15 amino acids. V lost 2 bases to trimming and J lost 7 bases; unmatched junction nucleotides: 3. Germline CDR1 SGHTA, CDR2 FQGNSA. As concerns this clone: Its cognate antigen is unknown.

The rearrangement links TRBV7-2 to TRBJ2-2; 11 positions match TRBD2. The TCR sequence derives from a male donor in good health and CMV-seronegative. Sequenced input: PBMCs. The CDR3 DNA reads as TGTGCCAGCAGCTTAACTAGCGGGGGTAACGGGGAGCTGTTTTTT. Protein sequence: CASSLTSGGNGELFF.